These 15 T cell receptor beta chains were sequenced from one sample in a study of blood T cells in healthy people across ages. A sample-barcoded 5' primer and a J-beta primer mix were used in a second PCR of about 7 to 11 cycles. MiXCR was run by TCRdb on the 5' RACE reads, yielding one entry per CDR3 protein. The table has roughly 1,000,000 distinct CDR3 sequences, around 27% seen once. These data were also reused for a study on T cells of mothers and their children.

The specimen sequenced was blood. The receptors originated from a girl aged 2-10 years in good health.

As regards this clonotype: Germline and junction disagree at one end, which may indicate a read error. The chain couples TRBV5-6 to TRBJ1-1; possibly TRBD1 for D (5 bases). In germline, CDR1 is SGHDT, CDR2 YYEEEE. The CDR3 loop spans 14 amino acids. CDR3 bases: TGTGCCAGCAGGTTGGGGGTGGGGAGCACTGAAGCTTTCTTT. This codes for CASRLGVGSTEAFF.

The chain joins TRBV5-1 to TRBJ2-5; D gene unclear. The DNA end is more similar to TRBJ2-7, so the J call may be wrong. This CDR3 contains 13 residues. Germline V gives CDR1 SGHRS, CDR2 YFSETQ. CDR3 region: CASSLGLDDEQYF. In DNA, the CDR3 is TGCGCCAGCAGCTTGGGGTTGGACGACGAGCAGTACTTC.

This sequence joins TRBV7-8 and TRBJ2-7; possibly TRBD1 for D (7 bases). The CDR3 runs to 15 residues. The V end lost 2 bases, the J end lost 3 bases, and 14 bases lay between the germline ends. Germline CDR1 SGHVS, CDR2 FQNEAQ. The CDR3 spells CASSLLPGDSYEQYF. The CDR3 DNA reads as TGTGCCAGCAGCTTACTACCGGGGGACAGCTACGAGCAGTACTTC.

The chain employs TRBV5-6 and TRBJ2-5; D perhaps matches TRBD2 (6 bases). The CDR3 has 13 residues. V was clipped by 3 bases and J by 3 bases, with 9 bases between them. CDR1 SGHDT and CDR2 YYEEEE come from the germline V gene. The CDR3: CASSSGDEETQYF. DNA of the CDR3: TGTGCCAGCAGCTCGGGGGACGAAGAGACCCAGTACTTC.

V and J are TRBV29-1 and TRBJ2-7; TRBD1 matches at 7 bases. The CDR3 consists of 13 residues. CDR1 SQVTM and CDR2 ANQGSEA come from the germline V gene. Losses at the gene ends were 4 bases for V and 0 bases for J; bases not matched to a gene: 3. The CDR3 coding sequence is TGCAGCGTTGGGGCAGGGGGCTCCTACGAGCAGTACTTC. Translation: CSVGAGGSYEQYF.

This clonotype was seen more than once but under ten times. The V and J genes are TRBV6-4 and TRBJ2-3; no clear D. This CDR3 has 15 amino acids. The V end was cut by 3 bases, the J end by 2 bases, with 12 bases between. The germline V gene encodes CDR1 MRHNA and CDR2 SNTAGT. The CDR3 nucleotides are TGTGCCAGCAGTGAGGGCAGAGGTCTCACAGATACGCAGTATTTT. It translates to CASSEGRGLTDTQYF.

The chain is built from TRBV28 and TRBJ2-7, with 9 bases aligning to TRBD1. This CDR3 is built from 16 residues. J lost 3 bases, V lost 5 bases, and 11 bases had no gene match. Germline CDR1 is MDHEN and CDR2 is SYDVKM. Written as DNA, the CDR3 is TGTGCCAGCAGTCCCCGAAAACCGGGACAGGGCTACGAGCAGTACTTC. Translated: CASSPRKPGQGYEQYF.

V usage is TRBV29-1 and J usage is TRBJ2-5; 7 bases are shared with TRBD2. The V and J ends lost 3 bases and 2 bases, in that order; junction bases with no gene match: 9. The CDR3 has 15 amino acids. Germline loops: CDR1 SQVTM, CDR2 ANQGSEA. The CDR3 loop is CSVEDNSGVQETQYF. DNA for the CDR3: TGCAGCGTTGAGGATAACAGCGGGGTTCAAGAGACCCAGTACTTC.

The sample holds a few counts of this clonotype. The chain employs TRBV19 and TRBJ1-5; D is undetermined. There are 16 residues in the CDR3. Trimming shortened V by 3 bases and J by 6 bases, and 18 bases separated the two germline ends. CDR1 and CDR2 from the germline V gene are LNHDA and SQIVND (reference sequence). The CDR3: CASSILGGFRGQPQHF. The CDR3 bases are TGTGCCAGTAGTATCCTAGGAGGGTTTCGTGGTCAGCCCCAGCATTTT.

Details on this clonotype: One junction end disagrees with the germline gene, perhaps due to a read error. The DNA for the CDR3 is TGTGCCAGCGCGGGGGGAAGCACGGATACGCAGTATTTT. Translating gives CASAGGSTDTQYF. This chain links TRBV12-3 or TRBV12-4 with TRBJ2-3; 8 positions match TRBD2. The CDR3 extends over 13 amino acids.

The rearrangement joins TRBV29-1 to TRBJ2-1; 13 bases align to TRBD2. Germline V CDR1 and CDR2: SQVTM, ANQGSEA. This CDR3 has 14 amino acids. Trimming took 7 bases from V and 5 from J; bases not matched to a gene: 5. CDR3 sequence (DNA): TGCAGCGCACTAGGGACTAGCGGGAACAATGAGCAGTTCTTC. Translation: CSALGTSGNNEQFF.

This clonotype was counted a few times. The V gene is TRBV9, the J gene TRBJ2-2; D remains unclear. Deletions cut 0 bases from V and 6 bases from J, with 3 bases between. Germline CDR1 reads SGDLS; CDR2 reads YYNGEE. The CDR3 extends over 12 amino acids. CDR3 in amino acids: CASSVVPGELFF. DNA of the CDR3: TGTGCCAGCAGCGTAGTACCCGGGGAGCTGTTTTTT.

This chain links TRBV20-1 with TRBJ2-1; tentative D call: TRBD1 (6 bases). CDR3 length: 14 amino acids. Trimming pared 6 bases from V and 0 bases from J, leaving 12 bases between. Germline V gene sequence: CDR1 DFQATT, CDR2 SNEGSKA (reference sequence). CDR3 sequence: CSAESDSSYNEQFF. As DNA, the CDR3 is TGCAGTGCGGAATCGGACAGCTCCTACAATGAGCAGTTCTTC.

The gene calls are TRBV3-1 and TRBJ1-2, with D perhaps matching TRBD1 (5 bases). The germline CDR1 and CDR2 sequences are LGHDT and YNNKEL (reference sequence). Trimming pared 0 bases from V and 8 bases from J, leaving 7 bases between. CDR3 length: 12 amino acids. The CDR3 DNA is TGTGCCAGCAGCCAAGAAGGGGTAGGCTACACCTTC. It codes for CASSQEGVGYTF.

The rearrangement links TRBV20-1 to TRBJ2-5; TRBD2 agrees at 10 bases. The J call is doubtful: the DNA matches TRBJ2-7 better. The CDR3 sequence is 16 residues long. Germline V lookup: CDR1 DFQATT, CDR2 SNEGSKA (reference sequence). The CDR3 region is CSARGIAGGPSYEQYF. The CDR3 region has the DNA TGCAGTGCTAGGGGAATAGCGGGAGGCCCTTCCTACGAGCAGTACTTC.